Included here is one TCR beta chain sequence, with context. What it binds is unknown. This specimen comes from a study of T cell repertoires in cytomegalovirus infection. At the level of the study: Public TCR beta signatures marked donors with CMV infection and the matching HLA. Study results and caveats: Using cumulative public TCR beta family frequency, the authors identified those who carried CMV together with the relevant HLA.

Trimming pared 0 bases from V and 8 bases from J, leaving 10 bases between. From germline, CDR1 is SGHAT and CDR2 FQNNGV. CDR3 length: 13 residues. TCRdb reanalysed the reads using MiXCR and keeps one entry per CDR3 protein. The sample includes some 700,000 distinct CDR3 sequences, 33% seen only once; the top ten take 15% to 20%. V gene TRBV11-2 combines with J gene TRBJ1-2; TRBD1 might be the D (6 bases). This receptor was obtained from a human donor in good health (CMV status not recorded). Some clones in this sample may be carry-over from other donors' samples. The sample in question was cultured PBMCs, obtained from culture after CMV antigen stimulation. Here the CDR3 DNA reads TGTGCCAGCAGCTTAGAATGGGGGCAAGGCTACACCTTC. Encoded protein: CASSLEWGQGYTF.